The text below deals with one T cell receptor beta chain. This clonotype was seen many times. The antigen this receptor binds is unknown. Per-nucleotide qualities are absent, and no much larger clonotype sits a single base away. The sample's treatment or condition label, decoded: allogeneic hematopoietic cell transplantation with graft depleted of TCRalphabeta T cells and CD19 B cells. Transplant recipients were children who received TCRalphabeta/CD19-depleted allogeneic hematopoietic cell grafts. This entry comes from a study of T-cell reconstitution after alpha-beta-depleted transplantation in children (dated by TCRdb to about 2016). Looking at the study overall: T-cell immune reconstitution after TCRalphabeta/CD19-depleted allogeneic hematopoietic cell transplantation in children was quantitatively tracked in the study by means of TCR repertoire profiling. Results and caveats for the whole study, not just this receptor: Over the following months the frequencies of hyperexpanded clones went down, and after one year T-cell counts and TCRbeta diversity were mostly credited to newly produced T cells. The high TCRbeta diversity at day 60 in some patients was ascribed to recipient T cells and intrathymic progenitors that had survived conditioning. The apparently early recovery of alphabetaT-cell counts about two months after transplant reportedly depended on only several hundred rapidly expanded clones that came from non-depleted graft cells.

CDR1 and CDR2 (MDHEN, SYDVKM) derive from the germline V gene. V loses 8 bases of germline sequence and J loses 0 bases, and the interval between the two ends is 11 bases. Including cysteine and phenylalanine, the CDR3 has 15 amino acids. Only the CDR3 part of the read is kept: 45 bases, read in frame from the first base. Libraries were prepared through PCR. Sequencing took place on an Illumina HiSeq 2500. TCR library preparation used molecular barcoding, with unique molecular identifiers applied to normalize quantification of the TCRbeta repertoire. TCRdb reworked the public reads: Q25 trimming with fastp, MiXCR clone assembly, productive beta chains retained. Entries that share a CDR3 protein sequence are merged under the most common genes and DNA. The sample data list 580,000 or so distinct CDR3 sequences, and around 23% of these were observed just once. The ten largest clonotypes hold 12% to 15% of the sample.

The material was PBMCs, mostly from graft donor cells, obtained 360 days after TCRalphabeta/CD19-depleted stem cell transplant. Recombination joined TRBV28 with TRBJ2-6; 5 matching bases give a weak D call of TRBD2. This TCR derives from a boy under two years old who had a stem cell transplant for acute myeloid leukemia, so the T cells may come from the graft donor. The DNA sequence reads TGTGCCAGCTCCTATGCGGGCTCTGGGGCCAACGTCCTGACTTTC. Translated, it gives CASSYAGSGANVLTF. The full variable domain, with segments outside the CDR3 supplied by the reference TRBV28 and TRBJ2-6 proteins, appears as DVKVTQSSRYLVKRTGEKVFLECVQDMDHENMFWYRQDPGLGLRLIYFSYDVKMKEKGDIPEGYSVSREKKERFSLILESASTNQTSMYLCASSYAGSGANVLTFGAGSRLTVL.